Listed below are T cell receptor beta chains from one sample, sequenced in a study of molecular identifiers for immune sequencing clone quantification. TCRdb fed the PCR reads into MiXCR, producing one record per CDR3 protein. Found here are 460,000 or so distinct CDR3 sequences, about 25% of them singletons; the top ten hold roughly 0.79%. Material for sequencing was naive CD8+ T cells from blood, with Jurkat cell RNA spiked in. The receptors originated from a human donor in good health. Some libraries in this study had Jurkat cell RNA spiked in. Both conserved end residues are part of each CDR3. A D gene is named only where the DNA matches it firmly. Some rows mark clone size as missing; the rest say once, few, many or name a class of expanded clone.

CDR3nt: TGTGCCTCGGATACGGGACAGGGCTCTGGAAACACCATATATTTT; CDR3aa: CASDTGQGSGNTIYF; abundance: -; d_gene: TRBD1; j_gene: TRBJ1-3; v_gene: TRBV30
CDR3nt: TGCAGTGCTAGAGATGGGGCAGCAAGCAATCAGCCCCAGCATTTT; CDR3aa: CSARDGAASNQPQHF; abundance: many; d_gene: -; j_gene: TRBJ1-5; v_gene: TRBV20-1
CDR3nt: TGTGCCAGCGCCGGGCAGGGCTGTCAGCCCCAGCATTTT; CDR3aa: CASAGQGCQPQHF; abundance: -; d_gene: -; j_gene: TRBJ1-5; v_gene: TRBV12-3/TRBV12-4
CDR3nt: TGTGCCTGGACCGGGGCAGGAGTAATTAGCAATCAGCCCCAGCATTTT; CDR3aa: CAWTGAGVISNQPQHF; abundance: few; d_gene: -; j_gene: TRBJ1-5; v_gene: TRBV30
CDR3nt: TGCGCCAGCAGCCAAGGGCCAGCTCCGTCCTACGAGCAGTACTTC; CDR3aa: CASSQGPAPSYEQYF; abundance: few; d_gene: -; j_gene: TRBJ2-7; v_gene: TRBV4-3
CDR3nt: TGTGCCAGCAGCCTGGACAGCCTATCCTACGAGCAGTACTTC; CDR3aa: CASSLDSLSYEQYF; abundance: few; d_gene: -; j_gene: TRBJ2-7; v_gene: TRBV28
CDR3nt: TGTGCCAGCAGCCCCCATATCGCCTACGAGCAGTACTTC; CDR3aa: CASSPHIAYEQYF; abundance: -; d_gene: -; j_gene: TRBJ2-7; v_gene: TRBV7-9
CDR3nt: TGCAGTGCTACCTACAGGGGGCCGCTTGGGGAGCAGTACTTC; CDR3aa: CSATYRGPLGEQYF; abundance: few; d_gene: TRBD1; j_gene: TRBJ2-7; v_gene: TRBV20-1
CDR3nt: TGCAGTGCTAGCAGGACTAGCGGGAGGATAAATACGCAGTATTTT; CDR3aa: CSASRTSGRINTQYF; abundance: many; d_gene: TRBD2; j_gene: TRBJ2-3; v_gene: TRBV20-1
CDR3nt: TGTGCCAGCAGCCAAGTAGGGACGGCGTACCAAGAGACCCAGTACTTC; CDR3aa: CASSQVGTAYQETQYF; abundance: few; d_gene: -; j_gene: TRBJ2-5; v_gene: TRBV14
CDR3nt: TGTGCCAGCAGCTTGGGACAGGGGGCGGACGAGCAGTACTTC; CDR3aa: CASSLGQGADEQYF; abundance: many; d_gene: TRBD1; j_gene: TRBJ2-7; v_gene: TRBV7-9
CDR3nt: TGTGCCAGCAGTGCCAGGACTAGCGGAGCACAAGAGACCCAGTACTTC; CDR3aa: CASSARTSGAQETQYF; abundance: few; d_gene: TRBD2; j_gene: TRBJ2-5; v_gene: TRBV28
CDR3nt: TGTGCCAGCAGCCAATCACGACAGTTACTAGGTACGCAGTATTTT; CDR3aa: CASSQSRQLLGTQYF; abundance: few; d_gene: -; j_gene: TRBJ2-3; v_gene: TRBV16
CDR3nt: TGTGCCAGCAGTGACCGGGCCGCCGGCGACGAGCAGTACTTC; CDR3aa: CASSDRAAGDEQYF; abundance: -; d_gene: -; j_gene: TRBJ2-7; v_gene: TRBV6-2/TRBV6-3
CDR3nt: TGTGCCAGTAGAAATGCCTACGGGTACGAGCAGTACTTC; CDR3aa: CASRNAYGYEQYF; abundance: few; d_gene: -; j_gene: TRBJ2-7; v_gene: TRBV19
CDR3nt: TGTGCCAGCAGCTTCCCCGTTGGCGGGGGGCCCTACGAGCAATGCTTC; CDR3aa: CASSFPVGGGPYEQCF; abundance: -; d_gene: TRBD2; j_gene: TRBJ2-7; v_gene: TRBV11-2
CDR3nt: TGTGCCAGCAGTGAATTCGGCGGGGGACTTCCCGAGCAGTACTTC; CDR3aa: CASSEFGGGLPEQYF; abundance: -; d_gene: TRBD2; j_gene: TRBJ2-7; v_gene: TRBV2
CDR3nt: TGTGCCAGTCACGTGGGGTCAGACTACAATGAGCAGTTCTTC; CDR3aa: CASHVGSDYNEQFF; abundance: few; d_gene: -; j_gene: TRBJ2-1; v_gene: TRBV19
CDR3nt: TGTGCCAGCAGTCAGGGGGGGGTTTCCGACGAGCAGTACTTC; CDR3aa: CASSQGGVSDEQYF; abundance: -; d_gene: -; j_gene: TRBJ2-7; v_gene: TRBV28
CDR3nt: TGTGCCAGTACGGGTCGAGGGGTCCTCCCTCCCGGAGTGGCGGAGCAGTACTTC; CDR3aa: CASTGRGVLPPGVAEQYF; abundance: few; d_gene: -; j_gene: TRBJ2-7; v_gene: TRBV19
CDR3nt: TGTGCCAGCGGCCAAGGACTAGCGGTGGGGGAGCAGTACTTC; CDR3aa: CASGQGLAVGEQYF; abundance: -; d_gene: TRBD2; j_gene: TRBJ2-7; v_gene: TRBV14
CDR3nt: TGTGCCAGTAAACTGCCGGGAGCCAAAAACATTCAGTACTTC; CDR3aa: CASKLPGAKNIQYF; abundance: few; d_gene: -; j_gene: TRBJ2-4; v_gene: TRBV19
CDR3nt: TGTGCCAGCAGTTACTCCTGGGGAAATCAGCCCCAGCATTTT; CDR3aa: CASSYSWGNQPQHF; abundance: many; d_gene: -; j_gene: TRBJ1-5; v_gene: TRBV6-2/TRBV6-3
CDR3nt: TGCGCCAGCAGTTTGGGACTAGCGGAACGCACAGATACGCAGTATTTT; CDR3aa: CASSLGLAERTDTQYF; abundance: many; d_gene: TRBD2; j_gene: TRBJ2-3; v_gene: TRBV5-1
CDR3nt: TGTGCCAGCAGCGCCCGGGACAGCCGCACAGATACGCAGTATTTT; CDR3aa: CASSARDSRTDTQYF; abundance: many; d_gene: TRBD1; j_gene: TRBJ2-3; v_gene: TRBV7-2
CDR3nt: TGCAGTGCACGAAGTGTGCTGTCTGGAAACACCATATATTTT; CDR3aa: CSARSVLSGNTIYF; abundance: few; d_gene: -; j_gene: TRBJ1-3; v_gene: TRBV20-1
CDR3nt: TGCGCCAGCAGCCCTGGACTAGCGGGGGCGGATACGCAGTATTTT; CDR3aa: CASSPGLAGADTQYF; abundance: many; d_gene: TRBD2; j_gene: TRBJ2-3; v_gene: TRBV5-1
CDR3nt: TGTGCCATCAGTGAGTCCGGTTCTAGCAATCAGCCCCAGCATTTT; CDR3aa: CAISESGSSNQPQHF; abundance: -; d_gene: -; j_gene: TRBJ1-5; v_gene: TRBV10-3
CDR3nt: TGTGCCAGCAGTCTCGCAGGGGGCGCAGCAGATACGCAGTATTTT; CDR3aa: CASSLAGGAADTQYF; abundance: many; d_gene: TRBD1; j_gene: TRBJ2-3; v_gene: TRBV28
CDR3nt: TGTGCCAGCAGCTTAGGGCCGCATAGCAATCAGCCCCAGCATTTT; CDR3aa: CASSLGPHSNQPQHF; abundance: few; d_gene: -; j_gene: TRBJ1-5; v_gene: TRBV11-1
CDR3nt: TGTGCCAGCAGTTTATCGGGCCCGATCCGGTCCTACAATGAGCAGTTCTTC; CDR3aa: CASSLSGPIRSYNEQFF; abundance: -; d_gene: -; j_gene: TRBJ2-1; v_gene: TRBV27
CDR3nt: TGCAGTGCTAGAGATGGGGGGGAGTACTCCTACGAGCAGTACTTC; CDR3aa: CSARDGGEYSYEQYF; abundance: -; d_gene: TRBD2; j_gene: TRBJ2-7; v_gene: TRBV20-1
CDR3nt: TGTGCCAGCAGTGCTGCTCTCTCAGGAAGGGGAGCTTTCTTT; CDR3aa: CASSAALSGRGAFF; abundance: -; d_gene: -; j_gene: TRBJ1-1; v_gene: TRBV27